A single T cell receptor beta chain is shown here with its context. Its target is unknown. These data belong to a study of cytomegalovirus exposure and HLA in healthy donors. 13 Jbeta primers and 60 Vbeta primers were used for the PCR. Methods used by the authors: Later, an analysis found 75 million to 100 million unique TCR beta chains, and 9.5 million to 11 million of these were shared. Assay used: immunoSEQ multiplex PCR; TCRdb lists only in-frame clones, some missing. V and J calls plus clone size are reproduced from that table; the DNA served to infer D and trimming. The profile shows some 190,000 clones, roughly 87% of them singletons. Study findings and constraints: The productive fraction for most TCR beta V segments was about 87% or about 30% in an earlier analysis. Among immune exposure information, only CMV serostatus was available. Follow-up analysis later connected one missense variant in DCLRE1C with trimming of TCR beta V- and J-genes.

The sample taken for sequencing was PBMCs. The receptor was derived from a boy between 2 and 15 years old in good health and CMV-seronegative.

The chain's CDR3 is CASTQGGNSGNTIYF. DNA for the CDR3: TGTGCCAGTACGCAAGGGGGAAACTCTGGAAACACCATATATTTT. The chain joins TRBV28 to TRBJ1-3; D is possibly TRBD1 (6 bases). Germline CDR1 reads MDHEN; CDR2 reads SYDVKM. Trimming pared 9 bases from V and 0 bases from J, leaving 15 bases between. The CDR3 loop spans 15 amino acids.